A selection of T cell receptor beta chains follows, all from one sample in a study of T-cell reconstitution after alpha-beta-depleted transplantation in children. MiXCR was run by TCRdb on the PCR reads, yielding one entry per CDR3 protein. The profile shows about 440,000 distinct CDR3 sequences, 43% of them singletons. The material was PBMCs, obtained before TCRalphabeta/CD19-depleted stem cell transplant. The receptor source for this set is a girl aged 2-10 years with aplastic anemia, due to receive a stem cell transplant. Both conserved end residues are part of each CDR3. The D gene is left open where the match is weak. Only part of the rows carry a size: once, few, many, or a class if the clone is expanded.

V	D	length	size	J	DNA	CDR3
TRBV15	.	13	once	TRBJ2-7	TGTGCCACCAGCAGAGACCCACTCTACGAGCAGTACTTC	CATSRDPLYEQYF
TRBV29-1	.	14	few	TRBJ1-1	TGCAGCGTGGAAGCGTCCAGGGATGGCACTGAAGCTTTCTTT	CSVEASRDGTEAFF
TRBV19	.	15	.	TRBJ1-1	TGTGCCAGTAGCCCCATGTCGGGAGCGAAGACTGAAGCTTTCTTT	CASSPMSGAKTEAFF
TRBV12-3/TRBV12-4	.	14	many	TRBJ1-5	TGTGCCAGCCTCCAGTCGGCTAGCAATCAGCCCCAGCATTTT	CASLQSASNQPQHF
TRBV11-2	.	15	.	TRBJ2-2	TGTGCCAGCAGCCCCCGACAGGCCGGCACCGGGGAGCTGTTTTTT	CASSPRQAGTGELFF
TRBV7-3	.	13	few	TRBJ2-7	TGTGCCAGCAGCTTAAACGGAGGGTACGAGCAGTACTTC	CASSLNGGYEQYF
TRBV7-3	.	12	.	TRBJ2-1	TGTGCCAGCAGCTCCCAGCCGGATGAGCAGTTCTTC	CASSSQPDEQFF
TRBV6-1	.	15	few	TRBJ1-5	TGTGCCAGCAGTGCCCTTGTATCGAGCAATCAGCCCCAGCATTTT	CASSALVSSNQPQHF
TRBV7-9	.	12	many	TRBJ1-2	TGTGCCAGCAGCGCCGGGGATTATGGCTACACCTTC	CASSAGDYGYTF
TRBV4-1	TRBD1	16	.	TRBJ1-1	TGCGCCAGCAACCAAGAAGGGCGGAGGGGGCAAACTGAAGCTTTCTTT	CASNQEGRRGQTEAFF
TRBV28	.	14	.	TRBJ1-6	TGTGCCAGCAGTTTATGGGGACATAATTCACCCCTCCACTTT	CASSLWGHNSPLHF
TRBV20-1	.	13	.	TRBJ2-7	TGCAGTGCTAGAGATCGCAGGCCCTACGAGCAGTACTTC	CSARDRRPYEQYF
TRBV12-3/TRBV12-4	.	13	.	TRBJ2-1	TGTGCCAGCAGTTTTCGTCGGGACAATGAGCAGTTCTTC	CASSFRRDNEQFF
TRBV9	.	13	many	TRBJ2-1	TGTGCCAGCAGCGTAGATCCTAGCGCGTATAGGTTCTTC	CASSVDPSAYRFF
TRBV5-1	.	16	few	TRBJ2-2	TGCGCCAGCAGCGGGGTCGGCAGGGAGGACACCGGGGAGCTGTTTTTT	CASSGVGREDTGELFF
TRBV3-1	.	15	many	TRBJ1-1	TGTGCCAGCAGCCAAGCCGGGACCCAAAGGACTGAAGCTTTCTTT	CASSQAGTQRTEAFF
TRBV10-3	.	17	many	TRBJ2-1	TGTGCCATCAGTGAGGCCATGGCGGGAAACACCTACAATGAGCAGTTCTTC	CAISEAMAGNTYNEQFF
TRBV5-1	.	13	many	TRBJ2-2	TGCGCCAGCAGCTTGGAGAGCACCGGGGAGCTGTTTTTT	CASSLESTGELFF
TRBV6-1	.	13	.	TRBJ2-1	TGTGCCAGCAGGCCGCGAGGTTACAATGAGCAGTTCTTC	CASRPRGYNEQFF
TRBV5-1	.	14	many	TRBJ2-1	TGCGCCAGCAGCGTCTCTCGCTCCTACAATGAGCAGTTCTTC	CASSVSRSYNEQFF
TRBV20-1	.	15	few	TRBJ2-3	TGCAGTGCTCTAAACCGGGACAAAGCCACAGATACGCAGTATTTT	CSALNRDKATDTQYF
TRBV7-9	.	15	many	TRBJ2-5	TGTGCCAGCAGCTTCTCGGAGGCGGGGGCTGGGACCCAGTACTTC	CASSFSEAGAGTQYF
TRBV5-1	TRBD1	14	few	TRBJ1-4	TGCGCCAGCAGCTCACAGGGGTTAAGCGAAAAACTGTTTTTT	CASSSQGLSEKLFF
TRBV6-6	TRBD2	13	.	TRBJ2-7	TGTGCCAGCACCCGGGAGGGGGGACCTCGGACGTACTTC	CASTREGGPRTYF
TRBV20-1	.	12	few	TRBJ2-7	TGCAGTGCTAGAAAACAGGCCTACGAGCAGTACTTC	CSARKQAYEQYF
TRBV29-1	TRBD1	12	.	TRBJ2-7	TGCAGCGTGGTGGGACAGTCCTACGAGCAGTACTTC	CSVVGQSYEQYF
TRBV29-1	.	13	.	TRBJ1-2	TGCAGCGTTGATCCAGGAATGGACTATGGCTACACCTTC	CSVDPGMDYGYTF
TRBV29-1	.	12	many	TRBJ1-2	TGCAGCGTTCACGACACTGGAGGTAGCTACACCTTC	CSVHDTGGSYTF
TRBV11-2	.	17	.	TRBJ2-7	TGTGCCAGCAGCTTAGATAATGTGGGAGGTCTCTCCTACGAGCAGTACTTC	CASSLDNVGGLSYEQYF
TRBV6-1	.	13	.	TRBJ1-2	TGTGCCAGCAGTGAAGGCCTGGGGTATGGCTACACCTTC	CASSEGLGYGYTF
TRBV12-3/TRBV12-4	TRBD1	18	.	TRBJ2-1	TGTGCCAGCAGTTTACGTTCCAGGTGGACAGGGCGCCAAGGTGAGCAGTTCTTC	CASSLRSRWTGRQGEQFF
TRBV5-5	.	18	once	TRBJ2-5	TGTGCCAGCAGCTTGGCCGTAAGGAGCGGACCGTACCAAGAGACCCAGTACTTC	CASSLAVRSGPYQETQYF
TRBV29-1	TRBD2	15	few	TRBJ2-7	TGCAGCGTTGAAGATCGACTAGCGGGACGATACGAGCAGTACTTC	CSVEDRLAGRYEQYF
TRBV5-1	.	15	many	TRBJ1-5	TGCGCCAGCAGCTTACTGGGGCAGACCCATCAGCCCCAGCATTTT	CASSLLGQTHQPQHF
TRBV12-3/TRBV12-4	TRBD2	15	many	TRBJ2-5	TGTGCCAGCAGTTTGACTAGCGGGAGTGGGAAGACCCAGTACTTC	CASSLTSGSGKTQYF
TRBV29-1	.	12	many	TRBJ2-1	TGCAGCGTTGTACGGGGGAGTAATGAGCAGTTCTTC	CSVVRGSNEQFF
TRBV10-3	TRBD1	17	few	TRBJ1-1	TGTGCCATCAGTGAGTCTACCAGGGGGCGAAGGGACACTGAAGCTTTCTTT	CAISESTRGRRDTEAFF
TRBV5-1	TRBD2	15	.	TRBJ2-5	TGCGCCAGCAGCTCGCCCCAGCGGGAGACGGAGACCCAGTACTTC	CASSSPQRETETQYF
TRBV25-1	.	17	.	TRBJ2-3	TGTGCCAGCAGCAGACTAGGGGGGGCAGAGAGCACAGATACGCAGTATTTT	CASSRLGGAESTDTQYF
TRBV7-2	TRBD2	14	.	TRBJ2-7	TGTGCCAGCAGCCTGACTAGCGGTTCCTTTGAGCAGTACTTC	CASSLTSGSFEQYF
TRBV10-1	.	14	.	TRBJ2-1	TGCGCCAGCAGTGTGTGGCCGTACGACAATGAGCAGTTCTTC	CASSVWPYDNEQFF
TRBV4-2	.	15	.	TRBJ2-1	TGTGCCAGCAGCCAAGATATTTCTAGAAACAATGAGCAGTTCTTC	CASSQDISRNNEQFF
TRBV5-1	TRBD1	14	.	TRBJ2-7	TGCGCCAGCAGCCGGGACAGACCTAACTACGAGCAGTACTTC	CASSRDRPNYEQYF
TRBV20-1	.	13	few	TRBJ2-5	TGCAGTGCTAGAACAGGCGCGGGGGAGACCCAGTACTTC	CSARTGAGETQYF
TRBV27	TRBD2	17	.	TRBJ2-3	TGTGCCAGCAGTAATCTAGCGGGGGGGAGTGGCACAGATACGCAGTATTTT	CASSNLAGGSGTDTQYF
TRBV12-3/TRBV12-4	.	16	many	TRBJ2-7	TGTGCCAGCAGTCCAATACGGACAGCCGGCTCCTACGAGCAGTACTTC	CASSPIRTAGSYEQYF
TRBV27	.	14	.	TRBJ2-2	TGTGCCAGCAGGTCGATTCCCCGCACCGGGGAGCTGTTTTTT	CASRSIPRTGELFF
TRBV9	.	15	few	TRBJ2-3	TGTGCCAGCAACTCCAATCAGGGAGGCGCAGATACGCAGTATTTT	CASNSNQGGADTQYF
TRBV20-1	.	14	few	TRBJ1-5	TGCAGTGCTAGAGATCGGACAGATTATCAGCCCCAGCATTTT	CSARDRTDYQPQHF
TRBV24-1	TRBD2	17	.	TRBJ2-3	TGTGCCACCAGTCCATATGGGGGGGTTGAGGGCACAGATACGCAGTATTTT	CATSPYGGVEGTDTQYF
TRBV4-1	TRBD2	15	many	TRBJ2-3	TGCGCCAGCCAACGGACTAGCAGCTACACAGATACGCAGTATTTT	CASQRTSSYTDTQYF
TRBV12-3/TRBV12-4	TRBD1	12	many	TRBJ2-4	TGTGCCAGCAGTTCCCAGGGGACAGCACAGTACTTC	CASSSQGTAQYF